The rows below give T cell receptor beta chains drawn from one sample of a study of OX40 agonist ivuxolimab in advanced cancers. Assay used: immunoSEQ multiplex PCR; TCRdb lists only in-frame clones, some missing. Of around 70,000 clones in the sample, 85% to 90% are singletons; the top ten hold 11%. The sample was CD4+ or CD8+ T cells sorted from blood, taken in a trial of the OX40 agonist ivuxolimab. Every receptor here comes from an adult with an advanced solid tumor such as melanoma, head and neck, liver or kidney cancer. Both conserved end residues are part of each CDR3. Fields, in order: J gene, D gene, clone size, V gene, CDR3 DNA, CDR3 protein. A D gene is named only where the DNA matches it firmly. For some rows the clone size is stated as once, few or many, or as a class when expanded; others skip it.

TRBJ1-3 | TRBD1 | - | TRBV18 | TGTGCCAGCTCACTACAGGGGGCGTCTGGTGGTTTCTCTGGAAACACCATATATTTT | CASSLQGASGGFSGNTIYF
TRBJ1-1 | TRBD1 | - | TRBV6-1 | TGTGCCAGCAGCTGGGACAGATGGAACACTGAAGCTTTCTTT | CASSWDRWNTEAFF
TRBJ2-5 | TRBD1 | - | TRBV6-1 | TGTGCCAGCAGTGACAGGGGGCGGAGAATTAGAGAGACCCAGTACTTC | CASSDRGRRIRETQYF
TRBJ2-1 | - | - | TRBV7-6 | TGTGCCAGCAGCTTAGCCCTCCGTGGAAAGCAGTTCTTC | CASSLALRGKQFF
TRBJ2-7 | TRBD1 | - | TRBV7-9 | TGTGCCAGCAGCTTAGGAGCAGGGGGCGAGATCTACGAGCAGTACTTC | CASSLGAGGEIYEQYF
TRBJ1-2 | - | - | TRBV9 | TGTGCCAGCAGCGTAGCAGGGAGTTCCAACTATGGCTACACCTTC | CASSVAGSSNYGYTF
TRBJ2-1 | - | once | TRBV28 | TGTGCCAGCAGTTTAGGCTTAGCGGAGAGCTCCTACAATGAGCAGTTCTTC | CASSLGLAESSYNEQFF
TRBJ2-7 | TRBD2 | once | TRBV10-3 | TGTGCCATCAGTGGCGGGACTAGCGGGGCCGAGCAGTACTTC | CAISGGTSGAEQYF
TRBJ2-3 | TRBD2 | - | TRBV2 | TGTGCCAGCAGTGATTGGCGGGGGGGCCCAGATACGCAGTATTTT | CASSDWRGGPDTQYF
TRBJ2-1 | - | - | TRBV7-2 | TGTGCCAGCAGCTTAGAAAGGGGGGCTGAGCAGTTCTTC | CASSLERGAEQFF
TRBJ2-5 | TRBD1 | - | TRBV27 | TGTGCCAGCAGTTCCCGACAGGGCCTAGAGACCCAGTACTTC | CASSSRQGLETQYF
TRBJ2-7 | TRBD2 | - | TRBV4-2 | TGTGCCAGCAGCCAAGAACTGCCCGGCGGGCTAGCGGGAGTGGGCTACGAGCAGTACTTC | CASSQELPGGLAGVGYEQYF
TRBJ1-1 | - | - | TRBV6-5 | TGTGCCAGCAGTTATAGACGGAACACTGAAGCTTTCTTT | CASSYRRNTEAFF
TRBJ1-2 | - | once | TRBV28 | TGTGCCAGCAGGGCGGTGAGGGGCTACACCTTC | CASRAVRGYTF
TRBJ1-5 | TRBD1 | once | TRBV6-1 | TGTGCCAGCGGGGGACAGGCCCATAGCAATCAGCCCCAGCATTTT | CASGGQAHSNQPQHF
TRBJ2-4 | - | - | TRBV4-1 | TGCGCCAGCAGCCAACTAGGAGGGGATACCCGAAGGACCAAAAACATTCAGTACTTC | CASSQLGGDTRRTKNIQYF
TRBJ2-7 | - | - | TRBV4-2 | TGTGCCAGCAGCCAAGATCAACACCACTCCTACGAGCAGTACTTC | CASSQDQHHSYEQYF
TRBJ1-3 | - | - | TRBV7-9 | TGTGCCAGCAGCTTAGCAGCGGGATGGGATTTT | CASSLAAGWDF
TRBJ2-1 | TRBD2 | - | TRBV7-9 | TGTGCCAGCAGCCTCCCCGGGACTAGCGGGAGGGGAAACAATGAGCAGTTCTTC | CASSLPGTSGRGNNEQFF
TRBJ1-6 | - | - | TRBV6-1 | TGTGCCAGCACCCCGGGGGCGCTTAATTCACCCCTCCACTTT | CASTPGALNSPLHF
TRBJ1-2 | - | - | TRBV28 | TGTGCCAGCGGCGATTACAGGGAAAACTATGGCTACACCTTC | CASGDYRENYGYTF
TRBJ1-2 | - | - | TRBV19 | TGTGCCACTCGGCCGGACAGTGTCTATGGCTACACCTTC | CATRPDSVYGYTF
TRBJ1-4 | TRBD1 | - | TRBV28 | TGTGCCAGCAGCCGACAGGGTCTTGAAAAACTGTTTTTT | CASSRQGLEKLFF
TRBJ2-7 | - | - | TRBV7-9 | TGTGCCAGCAGCTTAGCCAACTCCTACGAGCAGTACTTC | CASSLANSYEQYF
TRBJ2-2 | - | - | TRBV6-1 | TGTGCCAGCAGTCGAGGAGGAGGGGACACCGGGGAGCTGTTTTTT | CASSRGGGDTGELFF
TRBJ2-1 | - | - | TRBV15 | TGTGCCACCAGCGCCAGCCAGGGAATAGGGGTATACAATGAGCAGTTCTTC | CATSASQGIGVYNEQFF
TRBJ2-7 | TRBD1 | - | TRBV7-9 | TGTGCCAGCAGCCCTCAAGGACAGGGGCCCTCCTACGAGCAGTACTTC | CASSPQGQGPSYEQYF
TRBJ2-1 | TRBD2 | - | TRBV5-4 | TGTGCCAGCAGCTCAGGGACTACCTACAATGAGCAGTTCTTC | CASSSGTTYNEQFF
TRBJ2-3 | TRBD2 | - | TRBV6-1 | TGTGCCAGCAGTGCCCGACTAGCGGGGGGTCGCACAGATACGCAGTATTTT | CASSARLAGGRTDTQYF
TRBJ2-3 | - | - | TRBV9 | TGTGCCAGCAGTGTTGACAGAGATACGCAGTATTTT | CASSVDRDTQYF
TRBJ1-1 | - | - | TRBV2 | TGTGCCAGCAGTGAAGGGCCGGGCACTGAAGCTTTCTTT | CASSEGPGTEAFF
TRBJ1-4 | - | - | TRBV2 | TGTGCCAGCAGTCGTGAAAAACTGTTTTTT | CASSREKLFF
TRBJ2-2 | - | - | TRBV4-1 | TGCGCCAGCAGCCAAGGAAGGCTAGGTAGGGCCGGGGAGCTGTTTTTT | CASSQGRLGRAGELFF
TRBJ1-2 | TRBD1 | - | TRBV19 | TGTGCCAGTAAGACAGGGGTATACGGTGGCTACACCTTC | CASKTGVYGGYTF
TRBJ2-7 | - | - | TRBV6-1 | TGTGCCAGCAGTGAGCGAAGGGTCTACGAGCAGTACTTC | CASSERRVYEQYF
TRBJ2-1 | TRBD2 | once | TRBV5-1 | TGCGCCAGCAGCTTTACCGGGACTAGGGGCAACAATGAGCAGTTCTTC | CASSFTGTRGNNEQFF
TRBJ2-1 | TRBD2 | - | TRBV5-1 | TGCGCCAGCAGCCCTGGGGGAGGGACGACCTACAATGAGCAGTTCTTC | CASSPGGGTTYNEQFF
TRBJ2-7 | - | - | TRBV6-5 | TGTGCCAGCAGACCACCAGGGGAACGGAACGAGCAGTACTTC | CASRPPGERNEQYF
TRBJ2-2 | - | - | TRBV11-3 | TGTGCCAGCAGCTCAAACACCGGGGAGCTGTTTTTT | CASSSNTGELFF
TRBJ2-7 | - | - | TRBV6-5 | TGTGCCAGCAGTTATATACGTCCTTACGAGCAGTACTTC | CASSYIRPYEQYF
TRBJ1-3 | - | - | TRBV27 | TGTGCCAGCAGTTTGGGACGCGCCGGGGCGGGCACCATATATTTT | CASSLGRAGAGTIYF
TRBJ2-1 | - | - | TRBV11-2 | TGTGCCAGCAGCTTGGACCCAGGCTCCTACAATGAGCAGTTCTTC | CASSLDPGSYNEQFF
TRBJ2-1 | TRBD2 | - | TRBV5-1 | TGCGCCAGCAGCTTAGGCGGCGGGGGGCGTACTGAGCAGTTCTTC | CASSLGGGGRTEQFF
TRBJ1-4 | - | - | TRBV7-9 | TGTGCCAGCGCATCCCCCTACAGCGCAACTAATGAAAAACTGTTTTTT | CASASPYSATNEKLFF
TRBJ2-3 | - | once | TRBV11-2 | TGTGCCAGCAGCTTAGCGTTCGCCACAGATACGCAGTATTTT | CASSLAFATDTQYF
TRBJ2-5 | - | - | TRBV7-2 | TGTGCCAGCAGCCCTCAGACTACCCGGGGGGAGACCCAGTACTTC | CASSPQTTRGETQYF
TRBJ2-1 | - | - | TRBV6-6 | TGTGCCAGCAGTTACCCTTACAATGAGCAGTTCTTC | CASSYPYNEQFF
TRBJ2-1 | - | once | TRBV28 | TGTGCCAGCAGCCGCCTGGGGGGTTCTAGCTCCTACAATGAGCAGTTCTTC | CASSRLGGSSSYNEQFF
TRBJ2-7 | TRBD2 | - | TRBV6-4 | TGTGCCAGCAGTGACAGGGTAGCGGGAGGCCTAAGCTCCTACGAGCAGTACTTC | CASSDRVAGGLSSYEQYF
TRBJ2-1 | TRBD1 | - | TRBV25-1 | TGTGCCAGCAGTGAATTTACAGGGGAGCGCAATGAGCAGTTCTTC | CASSEFTGERNEQFF
TRBJ2-7 | - | - | TRBV5-6 | TGTGCCAGCAGCATCCGGGACTACGAGCAGTACTTC | CASSIRDYEQYF
TRBJ1-5 | - | - | TRBV10-2 | TGCGCCAGCAGACGGACTAGCAATCAGCCCCAGCATTTT | CASRRTSNQPQHF
TRBJ2-2 | - | - | TRBV18 | TGTGCCAGCTCACCACCCACCGGGCGCCACACCGGGGAGCTGTTTTTT | CASSPPTGRHTGELFF
TRBJ1-4 | - | - | TRBV29-1 | TGCAGCGGATCCTTTAATGAAAAACTGTTTTTT | CSGSFNEKLFF
TRBJ1-1 | TRBD1 | - | TRBV2 | TGTGCCAGCCAACAGGGGCTGAACACTGAAGCTTTCTTT | CASQQGLNTEAFF